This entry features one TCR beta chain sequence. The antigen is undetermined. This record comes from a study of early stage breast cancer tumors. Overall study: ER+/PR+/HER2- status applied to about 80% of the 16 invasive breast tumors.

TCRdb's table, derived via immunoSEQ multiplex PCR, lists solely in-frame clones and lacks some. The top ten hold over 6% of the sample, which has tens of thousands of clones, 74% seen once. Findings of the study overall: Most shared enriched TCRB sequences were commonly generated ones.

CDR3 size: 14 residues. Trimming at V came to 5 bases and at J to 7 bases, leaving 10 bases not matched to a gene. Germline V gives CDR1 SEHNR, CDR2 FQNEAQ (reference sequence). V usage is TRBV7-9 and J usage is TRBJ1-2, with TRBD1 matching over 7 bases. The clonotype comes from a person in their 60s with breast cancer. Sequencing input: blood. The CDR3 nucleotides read TGTGCCAGCAGCCCGACAGGGAGAGTCGGTGGCTACACCTTC. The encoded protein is CASSPTGRVGGYTF.